A single sample gave rise to the 14 T cell receptor beta chains below, sequenced in a study of OX40 agonist ivuxolimab in advanced cancers. Assay used: immunoSEQ multiplex PCR; TCRdb lists only in-frame clones, some missing. The table lists about 83,000 clones, about four fifths of them singletons. The material was CD4+ or CD8+ T cells sorted from blood, obtained in a trial of the OX40 agonist ivuxolimab. Receptors were obtained from an adult with an advanced solid tumor such as melanoma, head and neck, liver or kidney cancer.

This chain uses TRBV7-6 with TRBJ2-1; no definite D call. Germline V gene lookup returns CDR1 SGHVS and CDR2 FNYEAQ. The CDR3 runs 15 residues. V was clipped by 5 bases and J by 0 bases, with 11 bases between them. The CDR3 region has the DNA TGTGCCAGCAGCGGTAGCTCAGGCTCCTACAATGAGCAGTTCTTC. It is translated as CASSGSSGSYNEQFF.

The J gene is TRBJ1-6, the V gene TRBV28, with TRBD1 matching 8 bases. CDR1 and CDR2 (germline): MDHEN, SYDVKM. Trimming removed 6 bases from V and 10 bases from J; junction bases left unmatched: 17. This CDR3 is 17 amino acids long. The CDR3 reads CASRGNRDRRAQSPLHF. CDR3 bases: TGTGCCAGCAGGGGTAACCGGGACAGGAGGGCCCAGTCACCCCTCCACTTT.

The chain recombines TRBV4-1 with TRBJ2-2; D is undetermined. CDR1 is MGHRA, CDR2 YSYEKL, per germline. This CDR3 has 12 residues. Deletions cut 3 bases from V and 7 bases from J, with 6 bases between. The CDR3 nucleotides read TGCGCCAGCAGCCATTTCGACGGGGAGCTGTTTTTT. It codes for CASSHFDGELFF.

The rearrangement uses TRBV19 and TRBJ2-5; 8 nucleotides line up with TRBD2. Trimming cost V 5 bases and J 0 bases; bases outside gene matches: 8. This CDR3 is 16 amino acids long. Germline CDR1 reads LNHDA; CDR2 reads SQIVND (reference sequence). CDR3 region: CASSLAGSGNQETQYF. CDR3 sequence (DNA): TGTGCCAGTAGTCTCGCTGGTAGCGGGAACCAAGAGACCCAGTACTTC.

In nucleotides, the CDR3 is TGCGCCAGCACCTCACTCGCGGCAGGGGGCCGGGGCGAGCAGTACTTC. Its protein product is CASTSLAAGGRGEQYF. This chain connects TRBV5-1 to TRBJ2-7, with 8 nucleotides matching TRBD1. CDR1 SGHRS and CDR2 YFSETQ come from the germline V gene. The junction had 17 bases not matched to a gene; V was cut back by 6 bases and J by 6 bases. This CDR3 spans 16 amino acids.

The V and J genes are TRBV19 and TRBJ2-3, with 9 bases matching TRBD2. Germline trimming cut 6 bases from V and 4 bases from J; bases unmatched to any gene: 20. CDR3 length: 19 amino acids. Germline V lookup: CDR1 LNHDA, CDR2 SQIVND (reference sequence). The CDR3 DNA reads as TGTGCCAGTAGGGCTTTGTTTGGGCTAGCGGGATTCAAGTCAGATACGCAGTATTTT. This sequence encodes CASRALFGLAGFKSDTQYF.

This clone occurred a few times. The chain is built from TRBV5-4 and TRBJ2-5; 9 nucleotides line up with TRBD2. CDR1 is SGHNT, CDR2 YYREEE, per germline (reference sequence). Trimming removed 0 bases from V and 6 bases from J; junction bases left unmatched: 6. This CDR3 comprises 15 residues. The CDR3: CASSLALAGAQTQYF. The CDR3 nucleotides are TGTGCCAGCAGCTTGGCGTTAGCGGGAGCACAGACCCAGTACTTC.

This chain connects TRBV6-1 to TRBJ1-5; D gene ambiguous. Trimming removed 3 bases at V and 6 bases at J, with 6 bases between. CDR1 and CDR2 from the germline V gene are MNHNS and SASEGT. This CDR3 is built from 12 residues. The CDR3 protein is CASSDLGQPQHF. CDR3 coding DNA: TGTGCCAGCAGTGACCTGGGTCAGCCCCAGCATTTT.

The CDR3 coding sequence is TGTGCCAGCAGTGGAGGGGTTTGTGAGCAGTTCTTC. This gives the protein CASSGGVCEQFF. The V gene is TRBV6-4, the J gene TRBJ2-1, with D possibly called TRBD1 or TRBD2 (5 bases each). The CDR3 is 12 amino acids. The V gene lost 4 bases and the J gene lost 9 bases, with 10 bases spanning the gap. From germline, CDR1 is MRHNA and CDR2 SNTAGT.

V is TRBV5-4 and J is TRBJ2-6; tentative D call: TRBD2 (5 bases). Germline values: CDR1 SGHNT, CDR2 YYREEE (reference sequence). This CDR3 has 15 residues. Trimming took off 0 bases at V and 4 bases at J, with 8 bases between the two ends. The CDR3 spells CASSLVGAGANVLTF. CDR3 nucleotides: TGTGCCAGCAGCTTGGTGGGAGCGGGGGCCAACGTCCTGACTTTC.

The chain recombines TRBV9 with TRBJ1-3; D is unclear. CDR3 length equals 18 residues. Germline assignment: CDR1 SGDLS and CDR2 YYNGEE. Trimming removed 0 bases from V and 0 bases from J, with 16 bases in between. The CDR3 bases are TGTGCCAGCAGCGTAGCCCCTTTATGGGCCGTCTCTGGAAACACCATATATTTT. Protein product: CASSVAPLWAVSGNTIYF.

The chain couples TRBV5-8 to TRBJ1-2; maybe TRBD1 (6 bases). CDR3 length equals 14 residues. Trimming pared 3 bases from V and 4 bases from J, leaving 13 bases between. The germline V gene has CDR1 SGHTS and CDR2 YDEGEE. Written as DNA, the CDR3 is TGTGCCAGCAGCTGGGGGGGCGAATTCTATGGCTACACCTTC. Translation gives CASSWGGEFYGYTF.

V is TRBV30 and J is TRBJ1-2; D unresolved. Germline lookup yields CDR1 GTSNPN and CDR2 SVGIG (reference sequence). V gave up 6 bases and J gave up 4 bases, with 18 bases separating them. The CDR3 has 14 residues. The CDR3 DNA sequence: TGTGCCTGTTCTCATGGGCCGCCCGGCTATGGCTACACCTTC. This translates into CACSHGPPGYGYTF.

The sample holds a few counts of this clone. The chain links TRBV6-1 to TRBJ2-7, with D perhaps assigned TRBD1 or TRBD2 (5 bases each). CDR3 length: 13 amino acids. V was trimmed by 8 bases and J by 0 bases, leaving 11 bases between them. Germline loops: CDR1 MNHNS, CDR2 SASEGT. The DNA of the CDR3 is TGTGCCAGCCCCGGGACGGGCTCCTACGAGCAGTACTTC. Translated, it gives CASPGTGSYEQYF.